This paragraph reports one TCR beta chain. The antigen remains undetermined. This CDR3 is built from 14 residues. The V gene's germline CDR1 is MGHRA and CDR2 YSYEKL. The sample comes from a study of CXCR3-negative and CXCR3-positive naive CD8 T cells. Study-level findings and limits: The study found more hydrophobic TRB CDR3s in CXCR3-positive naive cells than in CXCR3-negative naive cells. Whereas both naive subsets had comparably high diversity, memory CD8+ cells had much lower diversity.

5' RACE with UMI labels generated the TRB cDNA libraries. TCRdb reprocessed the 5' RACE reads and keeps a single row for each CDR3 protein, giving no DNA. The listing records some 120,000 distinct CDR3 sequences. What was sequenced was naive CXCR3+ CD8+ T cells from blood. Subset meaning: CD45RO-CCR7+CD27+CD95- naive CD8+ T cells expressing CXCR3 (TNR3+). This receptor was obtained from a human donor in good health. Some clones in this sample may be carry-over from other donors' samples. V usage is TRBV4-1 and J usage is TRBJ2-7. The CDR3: CASSHDQGSYEQYF.